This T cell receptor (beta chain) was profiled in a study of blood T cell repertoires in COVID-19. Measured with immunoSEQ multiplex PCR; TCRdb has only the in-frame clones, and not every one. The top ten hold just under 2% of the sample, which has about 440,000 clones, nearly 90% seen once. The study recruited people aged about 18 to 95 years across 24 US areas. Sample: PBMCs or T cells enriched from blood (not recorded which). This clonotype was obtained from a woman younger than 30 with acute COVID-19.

In nucleotides, the CDR3 is TGTGCCAGCTCGCCGGGACTAGCGGGGGGGAAGAGCACAGATACGCAGTATTTT. Its translation is CASSPGLAGGKSTDTQYF. This chain joins TRBV18 and TRBJ2-3, with 16 nucleotides matching TRBD2. The CDR3 runs 18 residues. Germline CDR1 and CDR2: KGHSH and LQKENI. Trimming at V came to 6 bases and at J to 0 bases, leaving 6 bases not matched to a gene.